The clone carrying this T cell receptor (beta chain) occurred many times. No antigen is known for it. The entry originates in a study of molecular identifiers for immune sequencing clone quantification. Whole-study results and caveats: Clones carrying above 20 RNA copies accounted for over 98% of effector molecules, under 1% in naive cells.

TCRdb reprocessed the PCR reads with MiXCR, giving one entry per CDR3 protein. The sample contains 300,000 to 400,000 distinct CDR3 sequences, about a quarter of which appear only once. The CDR3 consists of 12 residues. V lost 0 bases and J 2 bases, leaving 5 bases between the germline ends. CDR1 and CDR2 from the germline V gene are SQVTM and ANQGSEA. This sequence joins TRBV29-1 and TRBJ2-7, with D unclear. The receptor was derived from a human donor in good health. Some libraries in this study had Jurkat cell RNA spiked in. The material sequenced was naive CD8+ T cells from blood, with Jurkat cell RNA spiked in. The subset denotes: FACS-sorted CD8+CD4-CCR7+CD45RA+ naive T cells. CDR3 residues: CSVEDSAYEQYF. The CDR3 coding sequence is TGCAGCGTTGAAGACAGTGCCTACGAGCAGTACTTC.